This T cell receptor (beta chain) was observed in a study of CD8+ T cells in alopecia areata. This CDR3 is 16 amino acids long. CDR1 and CDR2 from the germline V gene are SGHVS and FQNEAQ. Trimming cost V 1 base and J 1 base; bases outside gene matches: 5. Treatment reported: oral pan-JAK inhibitor, 5-10 mg twice daily. This clone was seen more than once but under ten times. What it binds is not known. Sequencing relied on a cDNA template that was reverse transcribed from extracted RNA. Here immunoSEQ multiplex PCR was the method, and the copy in TCRdb shows in-frame clones only, minus some. The sample includes under 250,000 clones, more than 45% of them seen just once. General study points: During tofacitinib treatment, many expanded lesional clones remained in scalp and blood. Normal skin's resident alphabeta T cells are sequenced alongside lesional scalp T cells.

Sequencing used CD4+ T cells sorted from blood, obtained at week 4, from a patient treated with tofacitinib. The chain recombines TRBV7-8 with TRBJ2-5; TRBD2 matches at 8 bases. This receptor was obtained from a human donor with alopecia areata. The DNA for the CDR3 is TGTGCCAGCAGCTTAGGTGCGCTAGCGGGCCAAGAGACCCAGTACTTC. Amino acids: CASSLGALAGQETQYF.